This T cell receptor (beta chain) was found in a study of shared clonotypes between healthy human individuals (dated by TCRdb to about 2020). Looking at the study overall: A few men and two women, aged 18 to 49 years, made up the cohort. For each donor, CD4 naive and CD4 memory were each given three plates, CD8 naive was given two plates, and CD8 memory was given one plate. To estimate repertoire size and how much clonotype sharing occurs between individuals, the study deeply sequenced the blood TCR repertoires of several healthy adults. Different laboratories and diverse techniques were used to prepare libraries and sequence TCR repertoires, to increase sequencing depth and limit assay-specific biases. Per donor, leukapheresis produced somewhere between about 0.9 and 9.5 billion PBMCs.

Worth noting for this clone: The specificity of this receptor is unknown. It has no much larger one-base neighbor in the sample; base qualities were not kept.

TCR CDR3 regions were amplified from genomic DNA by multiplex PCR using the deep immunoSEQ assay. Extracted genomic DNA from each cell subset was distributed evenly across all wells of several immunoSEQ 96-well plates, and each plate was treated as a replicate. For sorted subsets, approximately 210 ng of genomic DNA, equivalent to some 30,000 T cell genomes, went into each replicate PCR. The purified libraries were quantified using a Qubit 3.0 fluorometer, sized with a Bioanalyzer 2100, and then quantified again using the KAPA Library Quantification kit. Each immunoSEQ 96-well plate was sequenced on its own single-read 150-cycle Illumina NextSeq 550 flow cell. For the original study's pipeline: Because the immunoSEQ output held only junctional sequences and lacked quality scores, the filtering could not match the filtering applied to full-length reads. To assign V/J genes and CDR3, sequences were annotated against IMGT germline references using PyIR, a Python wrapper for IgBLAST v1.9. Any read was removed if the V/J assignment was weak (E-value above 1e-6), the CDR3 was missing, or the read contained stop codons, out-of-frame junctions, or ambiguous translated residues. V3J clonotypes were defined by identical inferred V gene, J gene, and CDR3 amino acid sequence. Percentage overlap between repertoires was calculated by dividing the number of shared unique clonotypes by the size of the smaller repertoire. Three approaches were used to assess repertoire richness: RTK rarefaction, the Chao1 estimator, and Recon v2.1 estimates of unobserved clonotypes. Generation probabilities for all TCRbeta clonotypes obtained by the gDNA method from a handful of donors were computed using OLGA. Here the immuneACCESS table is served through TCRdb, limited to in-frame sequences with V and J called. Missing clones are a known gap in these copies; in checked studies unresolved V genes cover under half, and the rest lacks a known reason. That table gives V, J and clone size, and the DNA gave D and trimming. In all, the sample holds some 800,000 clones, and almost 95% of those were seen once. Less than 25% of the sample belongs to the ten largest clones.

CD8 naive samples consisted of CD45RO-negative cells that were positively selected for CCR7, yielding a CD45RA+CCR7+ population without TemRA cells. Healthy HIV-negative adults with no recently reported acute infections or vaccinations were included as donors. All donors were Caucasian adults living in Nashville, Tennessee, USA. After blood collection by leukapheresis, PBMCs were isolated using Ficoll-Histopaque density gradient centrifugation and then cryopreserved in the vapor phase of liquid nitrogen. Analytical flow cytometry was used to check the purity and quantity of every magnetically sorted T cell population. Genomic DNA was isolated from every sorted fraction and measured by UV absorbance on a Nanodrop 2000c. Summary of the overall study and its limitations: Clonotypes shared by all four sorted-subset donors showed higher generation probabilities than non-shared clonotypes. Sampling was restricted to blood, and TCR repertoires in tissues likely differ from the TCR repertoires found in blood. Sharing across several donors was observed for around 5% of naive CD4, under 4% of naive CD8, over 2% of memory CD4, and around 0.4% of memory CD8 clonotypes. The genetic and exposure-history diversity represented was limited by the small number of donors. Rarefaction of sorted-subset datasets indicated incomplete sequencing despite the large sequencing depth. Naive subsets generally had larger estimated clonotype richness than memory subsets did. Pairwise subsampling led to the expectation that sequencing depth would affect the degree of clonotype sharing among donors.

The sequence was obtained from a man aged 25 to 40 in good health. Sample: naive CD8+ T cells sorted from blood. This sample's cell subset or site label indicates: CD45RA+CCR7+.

The DNA is TGTGCCAGCAGCCAAGGACAGATGAACACTGAAGCTTTCTTT. The translation is CASSQGQMNTEAFF. The sequence links TRBV7-9 to TRBJ1-1, and TRBD1 may be the D gene, going by 6 matching bases. V lost 5 bases and J lost 0 bases; the stretch between them is 10 bases long. For CDR1 and CDR2, the germline V gene (reference sequence) lists SEHNR and FQNEAQ. The CDR3 spans 14 residues, from the cysteine through the phenylalanine. The kept DNA is CDR3 alone, 42 bases in frame from the first base.